These T cell receptor beta chains were read from a single sample in a study of PD-1 blockade in classical Hodgkin lymphoma. Only in-frame clones appear in the TCRdb table, and some are missing; sequencing was by immunoSEQ multiplex PCR. The sample includes around 60,000 clones, 88% of them seen just once. The sample consisted of peripheral blood mononuclear cells (PBMCs), taken before the second cycle of nivolumab. Source of these receptors: a human donor with classical Hodgkin lymphoma. The conserved cysteine and the conserved F or W are not part of the CDR3 here. The order of the fields is J gene, V gene, CDR3 protein.

>TRBJ1-2|TRBV5-1
ASSSPGTGRPLNYGYT
>TRBJ2-1|TRBV21-1
ASSKVRISGGRSYNEQF
>TRBJ2-1|TRBV6-5
ASSYSAGGSYNEQF
>TRBJ2-4|TRBV6-5
ASSSRDGAKNIQY
>TRBJ2-7|TRBV5-1
ASRPTAGYEQY
>TRBJ2-1|TRBV5-1
ASSLAPNNEQF
>TRBJ2-1|TRBV5-1
ASSLLGQGVDEQF
>TRBJ2-2|TRBV30
AWSYSGELF
>TRBJ1-1|TRBV5-4
ASKEVGTEAF
>TRBJ2-5|TRBV5-1
ASSLTGGGQETQY
>TRBJ1-1|TRBV4-1
ASSLERGTEAF
>TRBJ2-7|TRBV5-1
ASSPGGDWYEQY
>TRBJ1-6|TRBV10-3
ATRDSSYNSPLH
>TRBJ2-7|TRBV28
ASSSLSRSGGAGEQY
>TRBJ1-6|TRBV28
ASSLPNRNPALILH
>TRBJ1-5|TRBV4-1
ASSPQWGDQPQH
>TRBJ1-2|TRBV9
ASSKGQGGLLAGYT
>TRBJ2-3|TRBV5-1
ASSLGTSGGAPKGRTDTQY
>TRBJ2-4|TRBV7-9
ASSLVSLAKNIQY
>TRBJ2-7|TRBV7-9
ASSRTPYEQY
>TRBJ2-3|TRBV2
ASKAALSTDTQY
>TRBJ1-5|TRBV28
ATRTVQKNQPQH
>TRBJ2-3|TRBV11-3
ASSKAGTSGTDTQY
>TRBJ1-5|TRBV6-6
ASRSDRAFQPQH
>TRBJ2-1|TRBV5-5
ASSLGQGTNEQF
>TRBJ2-5|TRBV9
ASSVGGFEVTQY
>TRBJ1-1|TRBV19
ASSIAGRGAEAF
>TRBJ2-2|TRBV5-1
ASSPGRANTGELF
>TRBJ2-1|TRBV10-3
AISPSRGPVNEQF
>TRBJ2-1|TRBV6-5
ASSPQQGTYNEQF
>TRBJ1-5|TRBV6-5
ATQREGSSNQPQH
>TRBJ2-5|TRBV28
ASSSPDRGGETQY
>TRBJ2-7|TRBV18
ASRRAQQGEQY